These T cell receptor beta chains were read from a single sample in a study of cytotoxic CD8 clonotypes in ibrutinib-treated CLL. Data came from immunoSEQ multiplex PCR; TCRdb stores just in-frame clones and leaves some out. Of about 200,000 clones listed, about 75% are singletons. The source material was PBMCs, sampled after 12 months of ibrutinib treatment. The receptors were sampled from a human donor with chronic lymphocytic leukemia. Each CDR3 is given with its conserved first and last residue. Fields, in order: clone size, J gene, V gene, D gene, CDR3 DNA, CDR3 protein. A D gene is named only where the DNA matches it firmly. Clone size is not always given. Where it is, it says once, few, many or a class for expanded clones.

>.|TRBJ2-7|TRBV6-6|.
TGTGCCAGCAGTCCCGGAGGCGAGCAGTACTTC
CASSPGGEQYF
>once|TRBJ1-6|TRBV5-1|.
TGCGCCAGCAGCTTCGACAGGATCCGAGCTTCACCCCTCCACTTT
CASSFDRIRASPLHF
>.|TRBJ1-2|TRBV5-3|.
TGTGCCAGAAGCGTCAGGGGCTACACCTTC
CARSVRGYTF
>.|TRBJ2-7|TRBV30|.
TGTGCCTGGAGTGTAACCCCTTCTCCCGGGGAGCAGTACTTC
CAWSVTPSPGEQYF
>.|TRBJ1-5|TRBV7-9|.
TGTGCCAGCAGCCTTATGGGCAGCAATCAGCCCCAGCATTTT
CASSLMGSNQPQHF
>.|TRBJ2-7|TRBV27|TRBD1
TGTGCCAGCAGAAGGGGACAGGGTTTCGCCGAGCAGTACTTC
CASRRGQGFAEQYF
>.|TRBJ2-5|TRBV7-9|TRBD1
TGTGCCAGCAGCTTATCGATGGGACAGGGCGAGGAGACCCAGTACTTC
CASSLSMGQGEETQYF
>.|TRBJ1-2|TRBV18|.
TGTGCCAGCTCAGGTGACAGTTCGGCTAACTATGGCTACACCTTC
CASSGDSSANYGYTF
>.|TRBJ1-4|TRBV4-1|TRBD1
TGCGCCAGCAGCCTCGCCGTAGGGACAGGGGGCGTCGGAGAAAAACTGTTTTTT
CASSLAVGTGGVGEKLFF
>few|TRBJ1-1|TRBV25-1|.
TGTGCCAGCAGTGAAGTAACAGGGACTGAAGCTTTCTTT
CASSEVTGTEAFF
>.|TRBJ2-3|TRBV11-3|TRBD2
TGTGCCAGCAGCTTAACGGCTAGCGGAAGCACAGATACGCAGTATTTT
CASSLTASGSTDTQYF
>.|TRBJ2-1|TRBV6-5|TRBD1
TGTGCCAGCAGTCGTTACAGGGGCGAGCAGTTCTTC
CASSRYRGEQFF
>few|TRBJ1-4|TRBV14|.
TGTGCCAGCAGCCAAGATTGGGGACCGGGTGGAAAACTGTTTTTT
CASSQDWGPGGKLFF
>.|TRBJ1-5|TRBV4-1|TRBD1
TGCGCCAGCAGCCACGGACAGGGCGGGAGTTGGAGTCAGCCCCAGCATTTT
CASSHGQGGSWSQPQHF
>.|TRBJ1-2|TRBV5-6|.
TGTGCCAGCAGCTTAACTCTCAGGGTGAATGGCTACACCTTC
CASSLTLRVNGYTF
>.|TRBJ1-5|TRBV7-9|.
TGTGCCAGCAGCTTCGAAGGGAGTTTTGGCAATCAGCCCCAGCATTTT
CASSFEGSFGNQPQHF
>.|TRBJ2-7|TRBV28|.
TGTGCCAGCAGTTACGTATCCTACGAGCAGTACTTC
CASSYVSYEQYF